Listed below are T cell receptor beta chains from one sample, sequenced in a study of CD8 T cells in ankylosing spondylitis. TCRdb ran MiXCR on the 5' RACE reads and lists one entry per CDR3 protein. The data show some 200,000 distinct CDR3 sequences, around 24% seen once. Sequencing used blood, either unsorted or a sorted T cell fraction (not recorded which). The receptors shown here come from a male donor with ankylosing spondylitis or in good health (not recorded which). Each CDR3 is given without its conserved first and last residue. Fields, in order: J gene, V gene, CDR3 protein.

>TRBJ2-1|TRBV2
ASNQAGGPAEQF
>TRBJ2-1|TRBV7-8
ASSSGMSNEQF
>TRBJ2-5|TRBV5-1
ASSLQEETQY
>TRBJ2-1|TRBV29-1
SVLLDSYNEQF
>TRBJ2-4|TRBV7-2
ASSYPGQELAKNIQY
>TRBJ2-1|TRBV20-1
SARAGGRRGYNEQF
>TRBJ2-1|TRBV9
ASSVEQGRNEQF
>TRBJ1-4|TRBV20-1
SATNDGTVANEKLF
>TRBJ2-3|TRBV11-2
ASRAADIRVPTDTQY
>TRBJ2-1|TRBV5-1
ASSLGRLAGHNEQF
>TRBJ1-5|TRBV20-1
SARATGKQPQH
>TRBJ2-1|TRBV19
ASTPGASGRRYGYNEQF
>TRBJ2-3|TRBV5-1
ASSLNSGRVDTQY
>TRBJ1-6|TRBV20-1
SAPGESSYNLPLH
>TRBJ2-7|TRBV20-1
SAIREYEQY
>TRBJ2-2|TRBV6-1
ASSRGPGSWEALF
>TRBJ2-5|TRBV9
ASSSGQGLETQY
>TRBJ2-1|TRBV7-6
ASSLNPGLAGSNEQF
>TRBJ2-7|TRBV10-3
AIQGAYEQY
>TRBJ2-1|TRBV20-1
SARVGYEQF
>TRBJ2-3|TRBV5-4
ASSFPRDGSTDTQY
>TRBJ2-2|TRBV29-1
SVDGTRSTGELF
>TRBJ2-3|TRBV11-2
ASSLGVFVTSTDTQY
>TRBJ1-1|TRBV5-1
ASSFGPQGSMNTEAF
>TRBJ1-2|TRBV6-1
ASRLDGFGGYT
>TRBJ2-3|TRBV9
ASSVGEGRTDTQY
>TRBJ1-2|TRBV29-1
SVDRGYGYT
>TRBJ2-7|TRBV20-1
SADEHSYEQY
>TRBJ2-1|TRBV7-2
ASSPGLAGWSYNEQF
>TRBJ2-7|TRBV5-8
ASRRTGVPEQY
>TRBJ2-1|TRBV6-7
ASTKLGRGGAYNEQF